This T cell receptor (beta chain) was captured in a study of cytomegalovirus exposure and HLA in healthy donors. Study conclusions and caveats: V- and J-gene trimming in TCR beta was tied to a missense DCLRE1C variant by an analysis performed later. The classifier was said to identify cytomegalovirus status with high specificity and sensitivity. CMV serostatus was the sole immune exposure information available. For most TCR beta V segments, an earlier analysis put the productive rate at about 90% or about 30% of the time.

A multiplex PCR was run with 60 Vbeta primers and 13 Jbeta primers. Data came from immunoSEQ multiplex PCR; TCRdb stores just in-frame clones and leaves some out. Among 150,000 to 200,000 clones, 65% to 80% were seen once, and the ten largest hold about 2.1%. This CDR3 is 14 amino acids long. Germline lookup yields CDR1 SEHNR and CDR2 FQNEAQ (reference sequence). The V and J ends lost 5 bases and 4 bases respectively, with 15 bases between them. As to this clone: Its target is not known.

The chain joins TRBV7-9 to TRBJ2-7; D is perhaps TRBD1 (6 bases). The sample taken for sequencing was PBMCs. This sequence originates from a female donor in good health and CMV-seronegative. The DNA of the CDR3 is TGTGCCAGCAGCCCCTCCGGGACACCTTACGAGCAGTACTTC. Its protein product is CASSPSGTPYEQYF.